This TCR beta chain appears in the sequencing data of a study of CD8+ T cells in alopecia areata. Researchers gathered lesional scalp punch biopsies and peripheral blood from patients with alopecia areata. Extraction of RNA preceded its reverse transcription into cDNA, which served as the sequencing template. Measured with immunoSEQ multiplex PCR; TCRdb has only the in-frame clones, and not every one. The sample gives under 25,000 clones, around 66% of which show up once; over 6% is in the top ten. The source of this sequence is a human donor with alopecia areata. Sequencing was performed on skin, taken at week 0.

CDR3: CASSFGAADYGYTF. In nucleotides, the CDR3 is TGTGCCAGCAGCTTTGGGGCCGCGGACTATGGCTACACCTTC. The chain couples TRBV7-6 to TRBJ1-2, with D perhaps matching TRBD1 (5 bases). Trimming removed 3 bases from V and 3 bases from J, with 11 bases in between. This CDR3 contains 14 residues. The germline V gene encodes CDR1 SGHVS and CDR2 FNYEAQ.